This T cell receptor beta chain was obtained from a study of blood T cell repertoires in COVID-19. CDR3 size: 19 residues. Germline V gene lookup returns CDR1 SGHTA and CDR2 FQGNSA. Trimming removed 0 bases from V and 3 bases from J; junction bases left unmatched: 13. Only in-frame clones appear in the TCRdb table, and some are missing; sequencing was by immunoSEQ multiplex PCR. The table lists 300,000 to 350,000 clones, roughly 89% of them singletons. Source material: peripheral blood. The chain links TRBV7-2 to TRBJ2-4; 8 nucleotides align to TRBD2. The TCR was taken from a woman aged 18 to 35 who had recovered from COVID-19. CDR3 residues: CASSLAPAVAGGNKNIQYF. The CDR3 bases are TGTGCCAGCAGCTTAGCGCCCGCTGTGGCGGGGGGCAACAAAAACATTCAGTACTTC.